This passage covers 27 T cell receptor beta chains from one sample sequenced in a study of T cell responses to AZD1222 COVID-19 vaccine. Only in-frame clones appear in the TCRdb table, and some are missing; sequencing was by immunoSEQ multiplex PCR. Of approximately 35,000 clones listed, around 84% are singletons. This specimen was peripheral blood, taken 28 days after the second AZD1222 dose. Receptors originate from an adult who received the AZD1222 COVID-19 vaccine.

The CDR3 region has the DNA TGTGCCAGCAGCGCACTGACTGCTGGCGATACGCAGTATTTT. As protein: CASSALTAGDTQYF. This chain uses TRBV9 with TRBJ2-3; D ambiguous. CDR1 is SGDLS, CDR2 YYNGEE, per germline. V was cut by 3 bases and J by 6 bases, with 14 bases left in between. The CDR3 spans 14 residues.

This clone was detected only a few times. The V call is TRBV25-1, the J call TRBJ2-7, with D uncertain. Trimming removed 0 bases from V and 6 bases from J, with 3 bases in between. From germline, CDR1 is MGHDK and CDR2 SYGVNS. This CDR3 has 11 residues. CDR3 DNA: TGTGCCAGCAGTGAATATGGCGAGCAGTACTTC. This translates into CASSEYGEQYF.

This sequence joins TRBV5-1 and TRBJ1-1; no clear D. The ends were cut back, 0 bases at V and 3 bases at J, with 6 bases in the middle. Per germline, CDR1 SGHRS and CDR2 YFSETQ. The CDR3 loop spans 13 amino acids. The CDR3 loop reads CASSLAEDTEAFF. CDR3 sequence (DNA): TGCGCCAGCAGCTTGGCCGAGGACACTGAAGCTTTCTTT.

This chain joins TRBV27 and TRBJ1-5; D ambiguous. CDR1 is MNHEY and CDR2 is SMNVEV in the germline V gene (reference sequence). Trimming shortened V by 6 bases and J by 2 bases, and 8 bases separated the two germline ends. The CDR3 spans 13 residues. CDR3 region: CASSRRGNQPQHF. CDR3 nucleotides: TGTGCCAGCAGCCGTAGGGGCAATCAGCCCCAGCATTTT.

The chain combines TRBV7-2 with TRBJ1-3; D perhaps matches TRBD1 (6 bases). CDR3 length: 15 residues. Trimming removed 3 bases from V and 3 bases from J, with 12 bases in between. Germline V gene data show CDR1 as SGHTA and CDR2 as FQGNSA. In DNA form, the CDR3 reads TGTGCCAGCAGCTTCGTACAGGGAGGTGGAAACACCATATATTTT. It codes for CASSFVQGGGNTIYF.

This rearrangement joins TRBV2 to TRBJ1-1, with 8 bases that match TRBD1. The CDR3 covers 15 residues. J gave up 5 bases and V 2 bases, and 7 bases lay outside the gene matches. CDR1 and CDR2 from the germline V gene are SNHLY and FYNNEI. The CDR3 DNA reads TGTGCCAGCAGTGAATCCAGGGGGCGCGGGACTGAAGCTTTCTTT. This codes for CASSESRGRGTEAFF. The entire variable domain, with the rest obtained from reference TRBV2 and TRBJ1-1, is as follows: EPEVTQTPSHQVTQMGQEVILRCVPISNHLYFYWYRQILGQKVEFLVSFYNNEISEKSEIFDDQFSVERPDGSNFTLKIRSTKLEDSAMYFCASSESRGRGTEAFFGQGTRLTVV.

The chain recombines TRBV5-1 with TRBJ2-7, with a tentative D call TRBD2 (6 bases). This CDR3 region has 15 residues. Germline CDR1 SGHRS, CDR2 YFSETQ. V lost 0 bases to trimming and J lost 1 base, with 11 bases between them. CDR3 DNA sequence: TGCGCCAGCAGCTTGGCGGAGGGAGTTTCCTACGAGCAGTACTTC. Translating gives CASSLAEGVSYEQYF.

V is TRBV6-6 and J is TRBJ1-6; TRBD1 might be the D (5 bases). The CDR3 is 16 residues long. The germline V gene encodes CDR1 MNHNY and CDR2 SVGAGI (reference sequence). V lost 0 bases and J 11 bases, leaving 17 bases between the germline ends. The CDR3 region is CASSYSIDSKDPPLHF. The CDR3, as DNA: TGTGCCAGCAGTTACTCGATCGACAGTAAGGATCCACCCCTCCACTTT.

The V call is TRBV30, the J call TRBJ1-1, with 7 positions matching TRBD1. From germline, CDR1 is GTSNPN and CDR2 SVGIG (reference sequence). This CDR3 is 13 amino acids long. The junction had 6 bases not matched to a gene; V was cut back by 4 bases and J by 4 bases. CDR3 loop: CAWTLQGTTEAFF. The CDR3 DNA reads as TGTGCCTGGACATTACAGGGGACCACTGAAGCTTTCTTT.

The V gene is TRBV7-8, the J gene TRBJ2-7, with TRBD2 matching 7 bases. Trimming took 4 bases from V and 0 from J; bases not matched to a gene: 9. Germline values: CDR1 SGHVS, CDR2 FQNEAQ. This CDR3 spans 16 amino acids. The CDR3 sequence is CASSSTESSGSYEQYF. CDR3 sequence (DNA): TGTGCCAGCAGCTCCACTGAGTCTAGCGGCTCCTACGAGCAGTACTTC.

The chain uses TRBV5-1 and TRBJ1-5; D call uncertain. V lost 0 bases to trimming and J lost 9 bases, with 10 bases between them. CDR1 is SGHRS and CDR2 is YFSETQ in the germline V gene. This CDR3 contains 13 residues. CDR3 loop: CASSLAAEGPQHF. Here the CDR3 DNA reads TGCGCCAGCAGCTTGGCCGCGGAAGGGCCCCAGCATTTT.

The J gene is TRBJ2-7, the V gene TRBV7-8; 7 bases match TRBD2. The CDR3 sequence is 14 residues long. The J segment lost 0 bases and the V segment lost 5 bases, leaving 4 bases of the junction unmatched. CDR1 is SGHVS and CDR2 is FQNEAQ in the germline V gene. The CDR3 spells CASSITSVSYEQYF. The CDR3 region has the DNA TGTGCCAGCAGCATTACTAGCGTCTCCTACGAGCAGTACTTC.

This clone was seen a single time. This chain uses TRBV10-1 with TRBJ2-3; 7 positions match TRBD1. The germline V gene has CDR1 WNHNN and CDR2 SYGVQD (reference sequence). With V trimmed by 6 bases and J by 1 base, 10 bases remained unmatched. The CDR3 loop spans 16 amino acids. In DNA, the CDR3 is TGCGCCAGCAGCAAACAGGGGAACTCGGGCACAGATACGCAGTATTTT. Encoded protein: CASSKQGNSGTDTQYF.

The gene calls are TRBV30 and TRBJ1-2; no firm D call. Germline CDR1 and CDR2: GTSNPN and SVGIG (reference sequence). V gave up 3 bases and J gave up 8 bases, with 13 bases separating them. The length of the CDR3 is 12 residues. CDR3: CAWSSGYPGYTF. As DNA, the CDR3 is TGTGCCTGGAGCTCTGGGTATCCCGGCTACACCTTC.

Here the CDR3 reads CAAYTGRDTEAFF. For the CDR3, the DNA is TGTGCCGCCTACACAGGGAGGGACACTGAAGCTTTCTTT. The rearrangement uses TRBV7-8 and TRBJ1-1; tentatively, D is TRBD1 (6 bases). There are 13 residues in the CDR3. V shed 11 bases and J shed 3 bases, with 16 bases lying between them. Germline CDR1 and CDR2: SGHVS and FQNEAQ. The whole variable domain, filled in from reference TRBV7-8 and TRBJ1-1, reads GAGVSQSPRYKVAKRGQDVALRCDPISGHVSLFWYQQALGQGPEFLTYFQNEAQLDKSGLPSDRFFAERPEGSVSTLKIQRTQQEDSAVYLCAAYTGRDTEAFFGQGTRLTVV.

This sequence joins TRBV27 and TRBJ2-3; the D gene could be TRBD1 or TRBD2 (5 bases each). This CDR3 region has 14 residues. The germline CDR1 and CDR2 sequences are MNHEY and SMNVEV (reference sequence). The V end was cut by 3 bases, the J end by 5 bases, with 12 bases between. CDR3 sequence reads: CASSFGTFKDTQYF. The CDR3, as DNA: TGTGCCAGCAGTTTCGGGACGTTCAAAGATACGCAGTATTTT.

The gene calls are TRBV3-1 (or the pseudogene TRBV3-2) and TRBJ2-5; D gene uncertain. Trimming left V 1 base short and J 5 bases short, with 5 bases between. CDR1 is LGHDT, CDR2 YNNKEL, per germline (reference sequence). The CDR3 consists of 12 residues. The CDR3 sequence is CASSQAWETQYF. The DNA of the CDR3 is TGTGCCAGCAGCCAAGCCTGGGAGACCCAGTACTTC.

The chain has TRBV5-6 and TRBJ2-5; D is ambiguous. The V gene lost 6 bases and the J gene lost 4 bases, with 16 bases spanning the gap. Germline CDR1 reads SGHDT; CDR2 reads YYEEEE. This CDR3 region has 14 residues. In DNA, the CDR3 is TGTGCCAGCAAAACAGCCTCCTCCATAGAGACCCAGTACTTC. This encodes CASKTASSIETQYF.

V and J are TRBV5-1 and TRBJ1-5; maybe TRBD1 (5 bases). The length of the CDR3 is 16 residues. The V gene's germline CDR1 is SGHRS and CDR2 YFSETQ. Trimming took off 2 bases at V and 4 bases at J, with 16 bases between the two ends. CDR3 nucleotide sequence: TGCGCCAGCAGCTTAGGGTCATTTGGGGGGAATCAGCCCCAGCATTTT. As protein: CASSLGSFGGNQPQHF.

V is TRBV7-9 and J is TRBJ2-2; tentatively, D is TRBD2 (6 bases). Trimming stripped 5 bases from V and 4 bases from J, with 14 bases between. CDR3 length: 15 amino acids. Germline CDR1 and CDR2: SEHNR and FQNEAQ (reference sequence). CDR3 sequence reads: CASSRGGMSTGELFF. The CDR3 nucleotides are TGTGCCAGCAGCCGTGGGGGGATGAGCACCGGGGAGCTGTTTTTT. The full variable domain, in which reference TRBV7-9 and TRBJ2-2 provide the parts outside the CDR3, is DTGVSQNPRHKITKRGQNVTFRCDPISEHNRLYWYRQTLGQGPEFLTYFQNEAQLEKSRLLSDRFSAERPKGSFSTLEIQRTEQGDSAMYLCASSRGGMSTGELFFGEGSRLTVL.

The chain has TRBV25-1 and TRBJ1-6; 7 nucleotides match TRBD1. Germline CDR1 MGHDK, CDR2 SYGVNS. The CDR3 runs 13 residues. V shed 6 bases, J shed 4 bases, and the junction held 0 bases outside the gene matches. The CDR3 nucleotides read TGTGCCAGCAGGGGACAGTATAATTCACCCCTCCACTTT. This codes for CASRGQYNSPLHF.

V gene TRBV7-9 combines with J gene TRBJ1-2; D is perhaps TRBD1 (5 bases). The CDR3 runs to 13 residues. Between the trimmed V and J ends, which lost 0 bases and 4 bases, there was a span of 6 bases. Germline values: CDR1 SEHNR, CDR2 FQNEAQ (reference sequence). The CDR3 reads CASSLAGGYGYTF. CDR3 DNA: TGTGCCAGCAGCTTAGCTGGGGGCTATGGCTACACCTTC.

This rearrangement joins TRBV28 to TRBJ1-5; no clear D. CDR3 length: 12 residues. The V and J ends lost 2 bases and 7 bases respectively, with 6 bases between them. CDR1 and CDR2 from the germline V gene are MDHEN and SYDVKM. As DNA, the CDR3 is TGTGCCAGCAGTTTAGGGGTCCAGCCCCAGCATTTT. Residues: CASSLGVQPQHF.

The chain uses TRBV19 and TRBJ1-1, with 9 bases that match TRBD1. This CDR3 has 12 residues. CDR1 and CDR2 (germline): LNHDA, SQIVND (reference sequence). Trimming removed 5 bases from V and 13 bases from J; junction bases left unmatched: 8. The CDR3 DNA is TGTGCCAGTAGTCCCCGGGACAGGGAGGGTTTCTTT. Translated, it gives CASSPRDREGFF.

V usage is TRBV2 and J usage is TRBJ1-5; 10 nucleotides agree with TRBD1. This CDR3 contains 15 residues. The V and J ends lost 6 bases and 4 bases, in that order; junction bases with no gene match: 6. CDR1 SNHLY and CDR2 FYNNEI come from the germline V gene. The CDR3 protein is CASSPGTGDNQPQHF. In DNA, the CDR3 is TGTGCCAGCAGCCCCGGGACAGGGGATAATCAGCCCCAGCATTTT.

This sequence joins TRBV9 and TRBJ1-2; 7 bases line up with TRBD1. Losses at the gene ends were 2 bases for V and 2 bases for J; bases not matched to a gene: 6. This CDR3 has 15 residues. Germline V gene data show CDR1 as SGDLS and CDR2 as YYNGEE. CDR3 region: CASSVGTGVNYGYTF. The CDR3 DNA reads TGTGCCAGCAGCGTGGGCACAGGGGTAAACTATGGCTACACCTTC. The entire variable domain, with the rest obtained from reference TRBV9 and TRBJ1-2, is as follows: DSGVTQTPKHLITATGQRVTLRCSPRSGDLSVYWYQQSLDQGLQFLIQYYNGEERAKGNILERFSAQQFPDLHSELNLSSLELGDSALYFCASSVGTGVNYGYTFGSGTRLTVV.

The chain employs TRBV30 and TRBJ2-3; D is unclear. V lost 0 bases, J lost 0 bases, and 10 bases lay in between. The germline gives CDR1 GTSNPN, CDR2 SVGIG (reference sequence). The CDR3 has 15 residues. As DNA, the CDR3 is TGTGCCTGGAGTGTCGGTTTGGCAAGCACAGATACGCAGTATTTT. Its protein product is CAWSVGLASTDTQYF.